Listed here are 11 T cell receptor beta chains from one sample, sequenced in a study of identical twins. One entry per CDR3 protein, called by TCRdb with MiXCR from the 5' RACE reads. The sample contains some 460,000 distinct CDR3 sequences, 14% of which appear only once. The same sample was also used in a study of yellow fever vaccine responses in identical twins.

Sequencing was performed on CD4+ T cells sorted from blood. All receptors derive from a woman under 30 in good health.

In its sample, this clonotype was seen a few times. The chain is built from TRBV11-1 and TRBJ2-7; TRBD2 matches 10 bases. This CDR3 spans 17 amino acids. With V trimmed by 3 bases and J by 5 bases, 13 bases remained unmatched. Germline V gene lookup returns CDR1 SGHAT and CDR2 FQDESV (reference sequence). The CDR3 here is CASSFRPSGSGIHEQYF. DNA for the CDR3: TGTGCCAGCAGCTTTCGACCTAGCGGGAGTGGGATCCACGAGCAGTACTTC.

The CDR3 nucleotides are TGTGCCAGCAGCCCTGGACGGGGGGTCGCTTACAATGAGCAGTTCTTC. It specifies CASSPGRGVAYNEQFF. The rearrangement joins TRBV3-1 to TRBJ2-1; TRBD2 aligns across 7 bases. After removal of 4 bases from V and 4 bases from J, the junction contained 10 bases not matched to a gene. From germline, CDR1 is LGHDT and CDR2 YNNKEL (reference sequence). This CDR3 is 16 amino acids long.

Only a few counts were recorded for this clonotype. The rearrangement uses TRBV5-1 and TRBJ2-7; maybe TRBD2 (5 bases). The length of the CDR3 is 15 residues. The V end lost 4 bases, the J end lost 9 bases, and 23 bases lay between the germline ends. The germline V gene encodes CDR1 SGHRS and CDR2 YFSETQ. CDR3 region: CASSPGPPPEGGQYF. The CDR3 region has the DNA TGCGCCAGCAGCCCAGGTCCACCTCCTGAGGGTGGGCAGTACTTC. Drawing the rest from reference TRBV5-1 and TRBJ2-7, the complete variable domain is KAGVTQTPRYLIKTRGQQVTLSCSPISGHRSVSWYQQTPGQGLQFLFEYFSETQRNKGNFPGRFSGRQFSNSRSEMNVSTLELGDSALYLCASSPGPPPEGGQYFGPGTRLTVT.

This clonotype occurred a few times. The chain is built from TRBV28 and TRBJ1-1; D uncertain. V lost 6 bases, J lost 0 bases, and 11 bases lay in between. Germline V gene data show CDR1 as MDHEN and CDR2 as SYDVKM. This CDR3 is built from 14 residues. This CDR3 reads CASSASPMNTEAFF. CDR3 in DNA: TGTGCCAGCAGCGCCTCCCCAATGAACACTGAAGCTTTCTTT.

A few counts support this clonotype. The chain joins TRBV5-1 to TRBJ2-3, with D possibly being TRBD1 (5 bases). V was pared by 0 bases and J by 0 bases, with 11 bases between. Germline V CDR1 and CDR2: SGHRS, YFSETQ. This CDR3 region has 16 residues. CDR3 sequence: CASSLGGQPSTDTQYF. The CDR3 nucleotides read TGCGCCAGCAGCTTGGGTGGACAACCTAGCACAGATACGCAGTATTTT.

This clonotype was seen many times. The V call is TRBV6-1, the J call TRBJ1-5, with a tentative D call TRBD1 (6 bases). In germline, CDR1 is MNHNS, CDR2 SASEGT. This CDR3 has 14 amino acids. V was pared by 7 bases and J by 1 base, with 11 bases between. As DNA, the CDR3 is TGTGCCAGCAAGACCCAGGGGAGCAATCAGCCCCAGCATTTT. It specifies CASKTQGSNQPQHF.

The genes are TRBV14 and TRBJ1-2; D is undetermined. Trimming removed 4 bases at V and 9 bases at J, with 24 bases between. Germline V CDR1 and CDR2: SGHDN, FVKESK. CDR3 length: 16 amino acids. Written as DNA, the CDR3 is TGTGCCAGCAGCCGAGAGACGGTATCCAACTATGGTAGCTACACCTTC. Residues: CASSRETVSNYGSYTF.

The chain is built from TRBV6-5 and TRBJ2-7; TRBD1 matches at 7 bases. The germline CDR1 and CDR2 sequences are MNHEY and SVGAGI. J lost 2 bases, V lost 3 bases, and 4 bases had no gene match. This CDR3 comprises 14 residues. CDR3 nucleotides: TGTGCCAGCAGTTATATGACAGGGCCCTACGAGCAGTACTTC. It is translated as CASSYMTGPYEQYF.

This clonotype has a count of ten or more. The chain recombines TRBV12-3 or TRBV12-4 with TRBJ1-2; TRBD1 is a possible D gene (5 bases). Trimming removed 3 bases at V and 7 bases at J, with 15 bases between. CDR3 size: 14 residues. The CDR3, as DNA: TGTGCCAGCAGTTTGGAAGGGGCTGCGGCTGGCTACACCTTC. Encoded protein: CASSLEGAAAGYTF.

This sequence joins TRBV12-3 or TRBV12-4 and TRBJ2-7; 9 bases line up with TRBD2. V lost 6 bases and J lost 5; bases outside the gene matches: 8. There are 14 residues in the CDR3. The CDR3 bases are TGTGCCAGCAGCCACAGGGCGGGAGGGCACGAGCAGTACTTC. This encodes CASSHRAGGHEQYF.

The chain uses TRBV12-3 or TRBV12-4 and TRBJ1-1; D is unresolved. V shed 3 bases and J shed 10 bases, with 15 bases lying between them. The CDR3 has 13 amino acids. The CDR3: CASSLSGKSGAFF. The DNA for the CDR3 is TGTGCCAGCAGTTTGTCTGGCAAAAGTGGAGCTTTCTTT.